The 8 T cell receptor beta chains below come from one sample, sequenced in a study of Ad26.COV2.S vaccination and SARS-CoV-2 variants (dated by TCRdb to the early 2020s). Libraries were prepared through the immunoSEQ multiplex PCR assay. In its TCRdb copy, this immuneACCESS table keeps in-frame sequences only and misses some clones. Where compared with another copy, unresolved V genes explain less than half of these, and the others have no known cause. The sample data list 300,000 to 400,000 clones, and approximately 86% of these were observed just once. The ten top clones hold approximately 12% of the sample. This sample's treatment or condition label indicates: roughly 19 received Ad26.COV2.S at low or high dose, single or two shots; about 5 received placebo; per-sample allocation not given. Repertoires of vaccine and placebo recipients were sequenced from samples taken on day 63 after the first injection.

Sequences were derived from peripheral blood, sampled in a trial of Ad26.COV2.S vaccine versus placebo. These receptors came from a person between 18 and 59 years old who received the Ad26.COV2.S COVID-19 vaccine or a placebo.

The rearrangement joins TRBV24-1 to TRBJ2-5, with 7 positions matching TRBD2. The ends lost 3 bases at V and 2 bases at J; junction bases unmatched: 8. The CDR3 runs to 16 residues. Germline V gene lookup returns CDR1 KGHDR and CDR2 SFDVKD. The DNA of the CDR3 is TGTGCCACCAGTGATGACCGGGACTACACACAAGAGACCCAGTACTTC. This encodes CATSDDRDYTQETQYF.

This clone has a handful of counts. J is TRBJ2-5 and V is TRBV4-3, with D hard to call. This CDR3 has 15 residues. Germline CDR1 is LGHNA and CDR2 is YSLEER. Trimming removed 1 base from V and 1 base from J, with 10 bases in between. The CDR3 bases are TGCGCCAGCAGCCAAGCTGCCCGGATCCAAGAGACCCAGTACTTC. As protein: CASSQAARIQETQYF.

This clone was found once. This chain joins TRBV6-2 or TRBV6-3 and TRBJ2-7; the D is unclear. Germline CDR1 and CDR2: MNHEY and SVGEGT. This CDR3 spans 14 amino acids. With 2 bases removed from V and 2 bases from J, the gap between germline ends came to 10 bases. DNA of the CDR3: TGTGCCAGCAGTTACAACCCCCCGGCCTACGAGCAGTACTTC. This sequence encodes CASSYNPPAYEQYF.

DNA of the CDR3: TGTGCCAGCAGTTCGGGGGACAGAGGAAACACCATATATTTT. It is translated as CASSSGDRGNTIYF. The chain uses TRBV6-5 and TRBJ1-3; 7 bases agree with TRBD1. Germline V gene data show CDR1 as MNHEY and CDR2 as SVGAGI. Trimming removed 4 bases from V and 4 bases from J; junction bases left unmatched: 4. There are 14 residues in the CDR3.

The genes are TRBV3-1 (or the pseudogene TRBV3-2) and TRBJ1-3; D call uncertain. This CDR3 spans 16 amino acids. The V gene's germline CDR1 is LGHDT and CDR2 YNNKEL (reference sequence). Deletions cut 0 bases from V and 4 bases from J, with 13 bases between. CDR3: CASSQEAGMGGNTIYF. For the CDR3, the DNA is TGTGCCAGCAGCCAAGAAGCCGGGATGGGGGGAAACACCATATATTTT.

This sequence joins TRBV10-3 and TRBJ2-7, with D unclear. Trimming took 0 bases from V and 4 from J, leaving 7 bases between them. CDR3 length: 13 amino acids. Germline CDR1 is ENHRY and CDR2 is SYGVKD. The CDR3 loop reads CAISESSPYEQYF. The CDR3 DNA follows: TGTGCCATCAGTGAGTCCTCTCCGTACGAGCAGTACTTC.

The V and J genes are TRBV6-5 and TRBJ1-6, with 8 bases identical to TRBD1. This CDR3 comprises 14 residues. V lost 9 bases to trimming and J lost 8 bases; unmatched junction nucleotides: 9. CDR1 is MNHEY and CDR2 is SVGAGI in the germline V gene. The CDR3 region is CASTWTGRDSPLHF. For the CDR3, the DNA is TGTGCCAGTACCTGGACAGGGAGAGATTCACCCCTCCACTTT.

CDR3: CASSLRDVYTDTQYF. The DNA for the CDR3 is TGCGCCAGCAGCCTACGAGACGTATACACAGATACGCAGTATTTT. The chain recombines TRBV4-1 with TRBJ2-3, with no clear D. This CDR3 spans 15 amino acids. V was cut by 4 bases and J by 2 bases, with 13 bases left in between. The germline V gene has CDR1 MGHRA and CDR2 YSYEKL.